Listed here is a single T cell receptor (beta chain). Its antigen is undetermined. These data come from a study of graft-versus-host responses after intestinal transplantation. Study overall: Each transplant was multivisceral, liver-intestinal, or isolated intestinal. Induction with anti-thymocyte globulin, then tacrolimus and steroids for roughly three years, was given to all recipients. General study findings and limits: Allograft clonal ratios (graft-versus-host to host-versus-graft) were high in patients who had graft-donor T cell macrochimerism. Early after transplant, HvG declines were associated with peak levels of circulating GvH clones.

Unmatched junction bases numbered 9, after V lost 1 base and J lost 7 bases. Germline V gene sequence: CDR1 SGHDT, CDR2 YYEEEE. The CDR3 sequence is 16 residues long. Sequencing used immunoSEQ multiplex PCR; TCRdb keeps in-frame clones, though not all of them. The repertoire holds 95,000 to 150,000 clones, with about 93% as singletons. The clonotype originates from a human donor who received an intestinal transplant. The sequencing here drew on unstimulated CD4+ T cells sorted from spleen or lymph node cells, taken before intestinal transplant. J is TRBJ1-5 and V is TRBV5-6; TRBD1 agrees at 9 bases. DNA for the CDR3: TGTGCCAGCAGCTTGCTCCGGGACAGGGCGAAACAGCCCCAGCATTTT. Translating it yields CASSLLRDRAKQPQHF.